This TCR beta chain appears in the sequencing data of a study of T cells in Graves' hyperthyroidism and ophthalmopathy (dated by TCRdb to between 2018 and 2021). Concerning the study at large: TCR V-J signatures able to tell the groups apart were searched for in a discovery cohort of approximately 95 patients, of whom under 45 had Graves' ophthalmopathy and 55 to 65 had stable Graves' hyperthyroidism. An independent validation cohort of around 19 hyperthyroidism patients and 17 patients who later progressed to ophthalmopathy tested prospective prediction of ophthalmopathy. The 95 to 100 discovery patients were randomly divided into training and test sets at a 7:3 ratio. The study also compared thyroid tissue and blood T-cell repertoires from five or six Graves' hyperthyroidism patients. Following sampling, methimazole starting at 30 mg daily was given to hyperthyroidism patients, and high-dose intravenous methylprednisolone was given to ophthalmopathy patients. The paper describes TCR Vbeta CDR3 sequencing of some 130 peripheral blood samples, made up of about 41 ophthalmopathy patients, 70 to 75 hyperthyroidism patients and roughly 17 progressor patients. The investigation overall reported the following: A 13 V-J signature model separated ophthalmopathy from stable hyperthyroidism, with 87.88% sensitivity and roughly 81% specificity in cross-validation and 80%/75% in testing. In validation, progression to ophthalmopathy was predicted by the model with more than 65% sensitivity and about 72% specificity, a median of about 6.4 months before onset. Most expanded thyroid clonotypes (frequency above 0.001) were also found in blood, which suggests that blood repertoires may mirror thyroid immune responses. No statistical method was used to fix the sample size in advance, and group allocation was not hidden from the investigators.

Amplification of TCR beta CDR3 regions was carried out from RNA transcripts. The first round of RT-PCR for the TCR CDR3 was performed with the HTBI primer set and the Qiagen OneStep RT-PCR kit. The libraries were constructed in a second round of multiplex PCR and then size-selected and purified. Paired-end sequencing of the libraries was performed with 100 bp reads on an Illumina HiSeq2000. As for how the authors treated the data: SOAPnuke was used to process the raw data, throwing out any read that contained adapters or uncalled bases, had a mean Phred below 15, or lacked an exact constant-primer or identifier match. COPE v1.2.5 was used to merge high-quality paired reads, and clonotypes were defined as unique nucleotide sequences. MiTCR v1.1 was used to align the clonotypes against IMGT TRBV, TRBD and TRBJ reference segments. The analysis included only V-J combinations with a frequency above 0.0001, which together covered over 98% of the repertoires. The TCS score was defined as F50 (clonal expansion) divided by E x V (chaos), with BLOSUM62-based TCRdist calculated between CDR3 peptides within each V-J. Welch's t-statistics and random forest reduced roughly 530 V-J features to fewer than 15, which were used in a naive Bayes classifier (R e1071). The Morisita-Horn index was used to measure how similar the thyroid and blood repertoires were. The public reads were reanalyzed by TCRdb: fastp trimming at Q25, MiXCR alignment, in-frame beta chains only. CDR3 protein duplicates are merged, each entry listing the most common genes and DNA. The V and J calls here are based on TCRdb, not the publication. The sample profile shows roughly 500,000 distinct CDR3 sequences; roughly 45% of them were found once. 35% to 50% of the sample belongs to the ten largest clones.

Patients with uncontrolled infections, other autoimmune diseases, pregnancy or lactation were excluded. Diagnoses were established on the basis of clinical symptoms, serum thyroxine and TRAb, thyroid ultrasound, and orbital computed tomography. Trizol reagent was used to extract total RNA, and RNA quality was then checked on an Agilent 2100 Bioanalyzer. V gives up 2 bases and J gives up 2 bases, and the segment between their germline ends measures 17 bases. Based on the germline V gene, the CDR1 and CDR2 sequences are SGHRS and YFSETQ. From the cysteine up to the phenylalanine, the CDR3 has a length of 16 residues. The only DNA kept is the CDR3, 48 bases in frame from the first base. This clonotype was seen many times. Its antigen is still unknown. No qualities accompany the bases; no much larger clone lies one base away.

The origin of this receptor is an adult woman with Graves' disease, either hyperthyroidism or ophthalmopathy (not recorded which). Recombination connected TRBV5-1 to TRBJ2-7; the D segment could be TRBD2, given 6 matching bases. Source material: peripheral blood or thyroid tissue (not recorded which). The CDR3 protein is CASSFDTGTATYEQYF. In nucleotides, the sequence is TGCGCCAGCAGCTTTGACACCGGGACTGCGACCTACGAGCAGTACTTC.